The rows below give T cell receptor beta chains drawn from one sample of a study of technical replicates of blood from a few donors. The repertoire was sequenced with immunoSEQ multiplex PCR; TCRdb's copy has only in-frame clones and lacks some. The sample lists tens of thousands of clones; less than 95% were seen once. Sequences were obtained from T cells isolated from PBMCs. All receptors come from a human donor in good health. The CDR3 runs from the conserved cysteine through the conserved F or W. Each record gives: D gene, clone size, J gene, V gene, CDR3 DNA, CDR3 protein. D genes are given only for firm matches. For some rows the clone size is stated as once, few or many, or as a class when expanded; others skip it.

-	once	TRBJ1-6	TRBV11-3	TGTGCCAGCAGAATACAGGGCAATTCACCCCTCCACTTT	CASRIQGNSPLHF
-	-	TRBJ2-7	TRBV7-9	TGTGCCAGCAGCTTAGTAGGGGGCTACGAGCAGTACTTC	CASSLVGGYEQYF
TRBD2	-	TRBJ2-1	TRBV19	TGTGCCAGCTCAGTCAACCGGCTAGCGGGAGATGAGCAGTTCTTC	CASSVNRLAGDEQFF
TRBD1	-	TRBJ1-2	TRBV6-5	TGTGCCAGCAGTCCAGCTTATCAGACAGGGCGCGGCTACACCTTC	CASSPAYQTGRGYTF
-	-	TRBJ1-3	TRBV29-1	TGCAGCGTAGACAGGTCCCCACCCTCTGGAAACACCATATATTTT	CSVDRSPPSGNTIYF
-	-	TRBJ2-7	TRBV6-1	TGTGCCAGCAGTGAAACTCTCGGGACTCAACGAGTGGGGCAGTACTTC	CASSETLGTQRVGQYF
TRBD2	-	TRBJ2-1	TRBV7-2	TGTGCCAGCAGCGCCAGACTAGCGGGGGGGGTCTACAATGAGCAGTTCTTC	CASSARLAGGVYNEQFF
-	-	TRBJ2-1	TRBV27	TGTGCCAGCACCCGGGCAGGGGGGACGAGCTCCTACAATGAGCAGTTCTTC	CASTRAGGTSSYNEQFF
TRBD1	-	TRBJ2-7	TRBV5-1	TGCGCCAGCAGTTTGGGACAGACCTTAGGCTACGAGCAGTACTTC	CASSLGQTLGYEQYF
TRBD2	-	TRBJ2-2	TRBV14	TGTGCCAGCAGCCAAGACAGTTTCGGACTAGCGGTTAACACCGGGGAGCTGTTTTTT	CASSQDSFGLAVNTGELFF
TRBD1	-	TRBJ2-3	TRBV7-9	TGTGCCAGCAGCTTAACAGGGGTCGCAGATACGCAGTATTTT	CASSLTGVADTQYF
-	-	TRBJ1-3	TRBV4-2	TGTGCCAGCAGCCAAGAGGGGGGGAACTCTGGAAACACCATATATTTT	CASSQEGGNSGNTIYF
-	-	TRBJ1-1	TRBV10-3	TGTGCCATCAGTCCGAGCGGGAAAAACACTGAAGCTTTCTTT	CAISPSGKNTEAFF
-	-	TRBJ2-2	TRBV7-6	TGTGCCAGCAGCACCATAACTAGCCCGGCCGGGGAGCTGTTTTTT	CASSTITSPAGELFF
TRBD2	-	TRBJ2-7	TRBV5-1	TGCGCCAGCAGCCCCGATAGCGGGAGGGCCCTCGAGCAGTACTTC	CASSPDSGRALEQYF
-	-	TRBJ2-7	TRBV2	TGTGCCAGTCTAATACTAGCTAAACTCTCCTACGAGCAGTACTTC	CASLILAKLSYEQYF
TRBD1	-	TRBJ2-2	TRBV9	TGTGCCAGCAGCGTAGCGGGACAGGGCATTACCGGGGAGCTGTTTTTT	CASSVAGQGITGELFF
-	-	TRBJ1-5	TRBV6-5	TGTGCCAGCAGCCCGACAGGCTTTAGCAATCAGCCCCAGCATTTT	CASSPTGFSNQPQHF
-	-	TRBJ1-4	TRBV6-5	TGTGCCAGTCGGGGCGGGGGGGAAAAACTGTTTTTT	CASRGGGEKLFF
TRBD1	-	TRBJ1-5	TRBV5-1	TGCGCCAGCAGTTGGAGACCGGGACAGGGTACTCAGCCCCAGCATTTT	CASSWRPGQGTQPQHF
TRBD2	-	TRBJ2-7	TRBV5-4	TGTGCCAGCAGCTTGACTAGCGGGAACTTTATGGGGGGTACCTACGAGCAGTACTTC	CASSLTSGNFMGGTYEQYF
-	once	TRBJ1-2	TRBV6-6	TGTGCCAGCAGTCAAGACGTTCAGGGTGGCTACACCTTC	CASSQDVQGGYTF
TRBD1	-	TRBJ1-1	TRBV9	TGTGCCAGCAGCGCGGAGGGGGCTTGGAACACTGAAGCTTTCTTT	CASSAEGAWNTEAFF
TRBD2	-	TRBJ2-7	TRBV5-6	TGTGCCAGCAGCTTTTTAGTCGCCGCGGGGGTTTACGAGCAGTACTTC	CASSFLVAAGVYEQYF
-	-	TRBJ2-2	TRBV7-9	TGTGCCAGCAGCTTTTCTGGAGGGAAAAACACCGGGGAGCTGTTTTTT	CASSFSGGKNTGELFF
TRBD2	-	TRBJ2-1	TRBV5-6	TGTGCCAGCAGCTCCACCGGGACTAGCCTATACAATGAGCAGTTCTTC	CASSSTGTSLYNEQFF
TRBD2	once	TRBJ2-7	TRBV2	TGTGCCAGCAGGGGACTAGCGGGAGGGCCGCTTGGGATCTACGAGCAGTACTTC	CASRGLAGGPLGIYEQYF
TRBD1	-	TRBJ1-2	TRBV13	TGTGCCAGCAGCCACGGGACAGGGGACTATGGCTACACCTTC	CASSHGTGDYGYTF
-	once	TRBJ2-3	TRBV28	TGTGCCAGCAGCCCCCGGACAAGACTTAGCACAGATACGCAGTATTTT	CASSPRTRLSTDTQYF
-	-	TRBJ1-2	TRBV4-1	TGCGCCAGCAGCCAAGAGCAGGGGCATGGCTACACCTTC	CASSQEQGHGYTF
TRBD2	-	TRBJ2-3	TRBV2	TGTGCCAGCACGGGACTAGCGGGAGGTAGAGATACGCAGTATTTT	CASTGLAGGRDTQYF
-	-	TRBJ1-2	TRBV11-3	TGTGCCAGCAGCCCCCCGGACAATAACTATGGCTACACCTTC	CASSPPDNNYGYTF
-	-	TRBJ2-3	TRBV2	TGTGCCAGCAGTGAGGGGGTGGCAGGGGTGGATACGCAGTATTTT	CASSEGVAGVDTQYF
TRBD1	-	TRBJ2-7	TRBV4-1	TGCGCCAGCAGCCAAGAATTCCGACCAGGGGGCCCCTACGAGCAGTACTTC	CASSQEFRPGGPYEQYF
TRBD1	-	TRBJ1-4	TRBV6-6	TGTGCCAGCAGCACAGGGGGCGCGTCCGAAAAACTGTTTTTT	CASSTGGASEKLFF
-	-	TRBJ1-1	TRBV7-9	TGTGCCAGCAGCCCTTACACCCCACGCAATGAAGCTTTCTTT	CASSPYTPRNEAFF
TRBD1	-	TRBJ1-1	TRBV5-1	TGCGCCAGCAGCTTCCGCGACAGGGGAGTGCCTGAAGCTTTCTTT	CASSFRDRGVPEAFF
TRBD2	-	TRBJ2-2	TRBV2	TGTGCCAGCAGTGACGGGAGGGCCGGGGAGCTGTTTTTT	CASSDGRAGELFF
-	-	TRBJ1-2	TRBV5-4	TGTGCCAGCAGCTCAATCACGGGATACTACACCTTC	CASSSITGYYTF
-	-	TRBJ2-3	TRBV6-4	TGTGCCAGCAGTGACGGCCCCACAGATACGCAGTATTTT	CASSDGPTDTQYF
-	-	TRBJ2-7	TRBV29-1	TGCAGCGTTGAAGTTAGCCGACGGAGAGAGCAGTACTTC	CSVEVSRRREQYF
TRBD2	-	TRBJ2-7	TRBV6-1	TGTGCCAGCAGCACTAGCGGGAGAGGAGCCTACGAGCAGTACTTC	CASSTSGRGAYEQYF